This passage covers 10 T cell receptor beta chains from one sample sequenced in a study of blood T cells in healthy people across ages. With a J-beta primer mix and a sample-barcoded 5' primer, a second PCR ran about 7 to 11 cycles. MiXCR, run by TCRdb on the 5' RACE reads, gives a single entry per CDR3 protein. The data contain 780,000 or so distinct CDR3 sequences, roughly 50% of them singletons. Source material: blood. The origin of the receptors is a man at least 80 years old in good health.

The rearrangement links TRBV3-1 to TRBJ2-1; tentatively, D is TRBD1 or TRBD2 (5 bases each). Germline V gives CDR1 LGHDT, CDR2 YNNKEL (reference sequence). V was pared by 8 bases and J by 7 bases, with 24 bases between. The CDR3 length is 16 residues. The CDR3 loop reads CASERGESIHGNEQFF. The CDR3, as DNA: TGTGCCAGCGAGAGGGGAGAGTCAATACATGGGAATGAGCAGTTCTTC.

The chain combines TRBV27 with TRBJ2-5, with 9 bases that match TRBD2. This CDR3 region has 16 residues. After removal of 6 bases from V and 1 base from J, the junction contained 9 bases not matched to a gene. The V gene's germline CDR1 is MNHEY and CDR2 SMNVEV (reference sequence). The CDR3 sequence: CASSLRTSALQETQYF. The CDR3 DNA sequence: TGTGCCAGCAGCCTTCGGACTAGCGCCCTCCAAGAGACCCAGTACTTC.

V usage is TRBV7-9 and J usage is TRBJ2-2; 13 nucleotides align to TRBD2. V shed 5 bases, J shed 4 bases, and the junction held 4 bases outside the gene matches. Germline V gene sequence: CDR1 SEHNR, CDR2 FQNEAQ (reference sequence). The CDR3 spans 16 residues. In nucleotides, the CDR3 is TGTGCCAGCAGCAGGACTAGCGGGAGTATCACCGGGGAGCTGTTTTTT. It specifies CASSRTSGSITGELFF.

With regard to this clonotype: A much bigger clone sits one base away, suggesting this may be a read error. The chain has TRBV28 and TRBJ2-7; maybe TRBD2 (6 bases). Germline CDR1 reads MDHEN; CDR2 reads SYDVKM. V was shortened by 9 bases and J by 5 bases, with 20 bases between the two germline ends. The CDR3 has 14 amino acids. Here the CDR3 DNA reads TGTGCCAGATCGGCCCGGGAGCAGATCGACGAGCAGTACTTC. This translates into CARSAREQIDEQYF.

This chain connects TRBV7-2 to TRBJ2-7, with 9 bases identical to TRBD1. CDR3 length equals 16 residues. Trimming at V came to 2 bases and at J to 5 bases, leaving 10 bases not matched to a gene. The germline gives CDR1 SGHTA, CDR2 FQGNSA. For the CDR3, the DNA is TGTGCCAGCAGCTTATGTTGCGGGACAGGGTTCGACGAGCAGTACTTC. Residues: CASSLCCGTGFDEQYF.

The chain is built from TRBV27 and TRBJ1-4; TRBD1 agrees at 9 bases. J gave up 9 bases and V 6 bases, and 8 bases lay outside the gene matches. CDR3 length equals 14 residues. The germline CDR1 and CDR2 sequences are MNHEY and SMNVEV (reference sequence). The CDR3 region has the DNA TGTGCCAGCAGCAGACCGGGACAGGGACAAAAACTGTTTTTT. This encodes CASSRPGQGQKLFF.

The chain recombines TRBV28 with TRBJ1-4; 9 bases map to TRBD1. V lost 6 bases, J lost 8 bases, and 7 bases stayed unmatched. The CDR3 spans 14 residues. The V gene's germline CDR1 is MDHEN and CDR2 SYDVKM. CDR3 loop: CASSRDRVIEKLFF. The CDR3 DNA is TGTGCCAGCAGCCGGGACAGGGTTATAGAAAAACTGTTTTTT.

The chain joins TRBV28 to TRBJ2-3; D gene unclear. Trimming took off 6 bases at V and 0 bases at J, with 16 bases between the two ends. CDR1 and CDR2 from the germline V gene are MDHEN and SYDVKM. This CDR3 has 16 amino acids. DNA of the CDR3: TGTGCCAGCAGGGAAAGTGGTGGCACCAGCACAGATACGCAGTATTTT. This gives the protein CASRESGGTSTDTQYF.

This clonotype occurred a few times. This chain uses TRBV7-9 with TRBJ2-1; weak D call: TRBD2 (7 bases). The CDR3 spans 20 residues. The V end lost 8 bases, the J end lost 0 bases, and 29 bases lay between the germline ends. Germline V lookup: CDR1 SEHNR, CDR2 FQNEAQ (reference sequence). The CDR3 is CASFGASGQGGVSSYNEQFF. In DNA form, the CDR3 reads TGTGCCAGCTTCGGGGCTAGCGGCCAAGGGGGGGTCAGCTCCTACAATGAGCAGTTCTTC.

The chain has TRBV29-1 and TRBJ2-1; the D gene is possibly TRBD1 (5 bases). CDR3 size: 12 residues. V gave up 3 bases and J gave up 7 bases, with 10 bases separating them. Per the germline V gene, CDR1 is SQVTM and CDR2 is ANQGSEA. CDR3 residues: CSVDQGRNEQFF. Written as DNA, the CDR3 is TGCAGCGTTGATCAGGGTCGAAATGAGCAGTTCTTC.